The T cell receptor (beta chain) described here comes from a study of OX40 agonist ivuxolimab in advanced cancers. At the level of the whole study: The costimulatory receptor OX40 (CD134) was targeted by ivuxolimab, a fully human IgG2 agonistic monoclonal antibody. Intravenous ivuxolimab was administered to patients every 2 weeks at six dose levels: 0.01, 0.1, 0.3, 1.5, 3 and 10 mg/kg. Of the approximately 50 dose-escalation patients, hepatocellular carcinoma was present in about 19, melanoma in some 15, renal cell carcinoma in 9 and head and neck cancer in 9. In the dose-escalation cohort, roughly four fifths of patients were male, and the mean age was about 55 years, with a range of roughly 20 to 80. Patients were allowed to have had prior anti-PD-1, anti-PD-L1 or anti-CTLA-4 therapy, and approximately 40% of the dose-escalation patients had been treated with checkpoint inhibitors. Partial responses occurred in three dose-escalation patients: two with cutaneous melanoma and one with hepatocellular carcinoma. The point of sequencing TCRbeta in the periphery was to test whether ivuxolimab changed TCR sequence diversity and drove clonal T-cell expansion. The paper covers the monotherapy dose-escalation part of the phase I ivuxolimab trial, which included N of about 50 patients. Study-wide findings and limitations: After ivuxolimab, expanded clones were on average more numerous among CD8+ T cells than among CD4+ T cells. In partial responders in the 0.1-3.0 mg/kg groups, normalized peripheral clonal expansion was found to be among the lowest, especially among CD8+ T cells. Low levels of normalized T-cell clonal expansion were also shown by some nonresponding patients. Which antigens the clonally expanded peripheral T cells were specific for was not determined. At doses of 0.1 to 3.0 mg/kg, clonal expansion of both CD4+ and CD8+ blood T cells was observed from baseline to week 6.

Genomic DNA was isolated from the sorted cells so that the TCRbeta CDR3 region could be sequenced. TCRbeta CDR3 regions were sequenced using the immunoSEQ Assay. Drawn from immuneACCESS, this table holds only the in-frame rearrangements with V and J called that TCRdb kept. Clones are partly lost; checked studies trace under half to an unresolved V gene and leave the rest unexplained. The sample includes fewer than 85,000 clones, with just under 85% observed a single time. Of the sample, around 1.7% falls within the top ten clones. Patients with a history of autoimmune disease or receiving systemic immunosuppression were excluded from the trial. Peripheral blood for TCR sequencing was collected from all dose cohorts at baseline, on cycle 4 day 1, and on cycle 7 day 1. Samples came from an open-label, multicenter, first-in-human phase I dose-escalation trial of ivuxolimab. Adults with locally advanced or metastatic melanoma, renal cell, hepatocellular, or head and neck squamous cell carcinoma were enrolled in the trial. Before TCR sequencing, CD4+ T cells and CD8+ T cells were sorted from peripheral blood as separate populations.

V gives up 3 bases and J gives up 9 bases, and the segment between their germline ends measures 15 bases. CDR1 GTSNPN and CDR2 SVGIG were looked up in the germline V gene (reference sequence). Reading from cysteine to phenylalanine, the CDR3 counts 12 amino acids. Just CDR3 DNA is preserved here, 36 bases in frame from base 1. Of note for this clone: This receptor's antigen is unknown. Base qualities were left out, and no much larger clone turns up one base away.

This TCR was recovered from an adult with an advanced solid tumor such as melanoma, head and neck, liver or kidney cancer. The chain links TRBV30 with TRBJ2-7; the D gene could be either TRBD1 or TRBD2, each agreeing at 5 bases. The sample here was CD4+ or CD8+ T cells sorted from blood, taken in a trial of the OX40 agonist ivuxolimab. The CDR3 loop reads CAWRTGTLGQYF. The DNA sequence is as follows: TGTGCCTGGAGGACCGGGACCCTGGGGCAGTACTTC.